Shown below are 20 T cell receptor beta chains from a single sample sequenced in a study of CXCR3-negative and CXCR3-positive naive CD8 T cells. Carrying UMI labels, the TRB cDNA libraries were prepared through 5' RACE. TCRdb re-analyzed the 5' RACE reads; it lists each CDR3 protein once, without DNA. This table lists around 56,000 distinct CDR3 sequences. Sample: naive CXCR3- CD8+ T cells from blood. The subset here: CD45RO-CCR7+CD27+CD95- naive CD8+ T cells lacking CXCR3 (TNR3-). The receptors originated from a human donor in good health. Some clones in this sample may be carry-over from other donors' samples.

The chain recombines TRBV29-1 with TRBJ2-1; TCRdb's assignment of TRBD2 cannot be checked, as there is no DNA. This CDR3 has 17 residues. The germline V gene encodes CDR1 SQVTM and CDR2 ANQGSEA. The CDR3 reads CSGSASGGAYIYNEQFF.

The chain carries TRBV7-3 and TRBJ2-1; TCRdb names TRBD1, which stays unverified in the absence of DNA. Germline V lookup: CDR1 SGHTA, CDR2 FQGTGA. The CDR3 runs to 16 residues. CDR3 in amino acids: CASSPNRAGPWDEQFF. Supplemented by reference TRBV7-3 and TRBJ2-1, the full variable domain reads GAGVSQTPSNKVTEKGKYVELRCDPISGHTALYWYRQSLGQGPEFLIYFQGTGAADDSGLPNDRFFAVRPEGSVSTLKIQRTERGDSAVYLCASSPNRAGPWDEQFFGPGTRLTVL.

The rearrangement links TRBV27 to TRBJ2-3. Germline V gene sequence: CDR1 MNHEY, CDR2 SMNVEV (reference sequence). The CDR3 sequence is 13 residues long. Here the CDR3 reads CASSPPSTDTQYF.

The chain joins TRBV7-2 to TRBJ2-5; TCRdb gives TRBD2 as the D gene, but with no DNA this cannot be confirmed. Germline CDR1 reads SGHTA; CDR2 reads FQGNSA. The length of the CDR3 is 14 residues. The CDR3 sequence is CASSLLGGEETQYF.

The genes are TRBV29-1 and TRBJ2-2; TCRdb's D call of TRBD1 is untestable without DNA. There are 15 residues in the CDR3. Per germline, CDR1 SQVTM and CDR2 ANQGSEA. CDR3: CSGLVAGMNTGELFF.

The chain uses TRBV29-1 and TRBJ2-5; TCRdb names TRBD1, which stays unverified in the absence of DNA. This CDR3 is built from 12 residues. Germline CDR1 SQVTM, CDR2 ANQGSEA. CDR3 sequence: CSVVDSYETQYF.

This chain links TRBV9 with TRBJ1-2. This CDR3 region has 13 residues. Germline V CDR1 and CDR2: SGDLS, YYNGEE. The CDR3 here is CASSEAREAGYTF. Drawing the rest from reference TRBV9 and TRBJ1-2, the complete variable domain is DSGVTQTPKHLITATGQRVTLRCSPRSGDLSVYWYQQSLDQGLQFLIQYYNGEERAKGNILERFSAQQFPDLHSELNLSSLELGDSALYFCASSEAREAGYTFGSGTRLTVV.

CDR3: CASYKTGSPPYEQYF. The chain combines TRBV7-8 with TRBJ2-7; as DNA is missing, the TRBD2 call by TCRdb cannot be tested. Germline CDR1 is SGHVS and CDR2 is FQNEAQ. This CDR3 is built from 15 residues. Variable domain in full (rest from reference TRBV7-8 and TRBJ2-7): GAGVSQSPRYKVAKRGQDVALRCDPISGHVSLFWYQQALGQGPEFLTYFQNEAQLDKSGLPSDRFFAERPEGSVSTLKIQRTQQEDSAVYLCASYKTGSPPYEQYFGPGTRLTVT.

V and J are TRBV9 and TRBJ2-1; TCRdb indicates TRBD1, and absent DNA this call remains unverified. The CDR3 sequence is 15 residues long. Per germline, CDR1 SGDLS and CDR2 YYNGEE. CDR3 in amino acids: CASRGGQGALNEQFF.

J is TRBJ2-6 and V is TRBV28. Germline lookup yields CDR1 MDHEN and CDR2 SYDVKM. This CDR3 is 14 amino acids long. CDR3 sequence: CATLHFTGANVLTF.

This chain links TRBV4-3 with TRBJ2-3; TCRdb gives TRBD2 as the D gene, but with no DNA this cannot be confirmed. There are 15 residues in the CDR3. Looked up from germline, CDR1 is LGHNA and CDR2 is YSLEER. CDR3 sequence reads: CASSPLRGGRDTQYF.

The genes are TRBV28 and TRBJ2-5; TCRdb lists TRBD1, though no DNA is available to test this call. The CDR3 runs to 15 residues. Germline V lookup: CDR1 MDHEN, CDR2 SYDVKM. The CDR3 here is CASSAGTRGLETQYF.

V usage is TRBV4-2 and J usage is TRBJ2-1; TCRdb designates TRBD1, a call that cannot be tested without DNA. CDR3 length: 15 residues. CDR1 is LGHNA, CDR2 YNFKEQ, per germline. CDR3 region: CASSPRAGGGDEQFF.

The gene calls are TRBV5-1 and TRBJ2-5; TCRdb selects TRBD1, and the lack of DNA leaves this call unchecked. The CDR3 runs to 16 residues. Germline CDR1 reads SGHRS; CDR2 reads YFSETQ. CDR3 amino acids: CASSLSGGPPQETQYF.

This chain links TRBV7-2 with TRBJ2-1; with no DNA, the TCRdb D assignment of TRBD1 cannot be verified. The CDR3 covers 14 residues. CDR1 and CDR2 (germline): SGHTA, FQGNSA. CDR3 in amino acids: CASSFSGGAGEQFF.

V is TRBV12-3 or TRBV12-4 and J is TRBJ1-5. The CDR3 runs to 13 residues. This CDR3 is CASSFGLNQPQHF.

The chain couples TRBV15 to TRBJ2-7; TCRdb's D call, TRBD1, is unchecked because there is no DNA. The CDR3 totals 15 residues. Per germline, CDR1 LNHNV and CDR2 YYDKDF (reference sequence). The CDR3 protein is CATSRAGQTSYEQYF.

The CDR3: CASSQEGGGPLYEQYF. The V gene is TRBV3-1, the J gene TRBJ2-7; TCRdb's assignment of TRBD1 cannot be checked, as there is no DNA. CDR1 is LGHDT, CDR2 YNNKEL, per germline (reference sequence). The CDR3 loop spans 16 amino acids.

The V and J genes are TRBV5-1 and TRBJ2-7; TCRdb reports TRBD2, a call that lacks DNA to check it against. Germline values: CDR1 SGHRS, CDR2 YFSETQ. The length of the CDR3 is 16 residues. This CDR3 is CASSLMSGGVLYEQYF.

The CDR3 is CASSQAKGAWTEAFF. The rearrangement joins TRBV4-1 to TRBJ1-1; TCRdb reports TRBD1, a call that lacks DNA to check it against. The CDR3 contains 15 residues. Germline CDR1 and CDR2: MGHRA and YSYEKL.